This TCR beta chain comes out of a study of cytomegalovirus exposure and HLA in healthy donors. On the study more broadly: T cells numbering about 200 million yielded approximately 120 million unique TCR beta sequences in an earlier analysis. Study-level results: According to a later analysis, most TCR beta chains associated with CMV appeared HLA-restricted. Sequences of the TCR beta chain were said to predict the HLA-A and HLA-B alleles of most subjects accurately. Earlier findings revealed that most TCR beta V segments proved productive either about 87% or about 30% of the time.

The PCR employed 60 Vbeta primers together with 13 Jbeta primers. Libraries were prepared by immunoSEQ multiplex PCR; TCRdb keeps only in-frame clonotypes and omits some of them. The sample has 180,000 or so clones, 80% to 90% seen once; the top ten hold roughly 5.2%. In regard to this clone: Its target is unknown.

CDR1 DFQATT and CDR2 SNEGSKA come from the germline V gene (reference sequence). V lost 3 bases and J lost 4, with 6 bases in between. This CDR3 is built from 11 residues. The rearrangement joins TRBV20-1 to TRBJ2-5; no firm D call. Sequencing used PBMCs. The receptor was isolated from a woman between 18 and 30 years old in good health and CMV-seropositive. Here the CDR3 reads CSASAGETQYF. DNA of the CDR3: TGCAGTGCTAGTGCCGGAGAGACCCAGTACTTC.